This T cell receptor (beta chain) was retrieved from a study of cytomegalovirus exposure and HLA in healthy donors (dated 2017 in TCRdb). Background for the entire study: An earlier analysis of a few hundred of the donors reported 276 Gb of sequence data and 95 million to 130 million unique TCR beta sequences obtained from roughly 180 million T cells. Among under 450 genotyped donors of the cohort, an average of about 240,000 unique TCR beta nucleotide sequences were sequenced per donor, around a sixth of them non-productive. A later genetic analysis used genome-wide SNP genotypes for 398 of the 666 donors, treating that subset as a discovery cohort. A separate validation cohort of some 130 different subjects was used in addition to the roughly 720-subject first cohort. The study used immunosequencing to profile the T cell repertoires of under 700 subjects and linked those repertoires to cytomegalovirus serostatus. Rather than drawing on any new phenotypic data, the later analysis identified candidate immune exposures from TCR beta sequences and the way those sequences occurred across donors. Donor age, sex, ethnicity and CMV serostatus were compiled together with the repertoire data. To predict cytomegalovirus infection status, the study combined high-throughput TCR immunosequencing, statistical association of individual TCRs with disease status, and machine learning. The number of donors typed differed by locus, with 629-630 for A, B, C, DRB1 and DQB1, roughly 520 for DQA1, under 610 for DPA1, and around 460 for DPB1. An earlier analysis of fewer than 750 of the donors used high-throughput TCR beta sequencing to judge whether each TCR beta V gene segment behaved as functional or pseudogenic. All discovery cohort repertoires had been generated on a single sequencing platform. A later analysis re-analyzed previously published TCR beta repertoires from approximately 700 donors and added high-resolution HLA genotyping to study TCR occurrence patterns. An early release that covered some 630 HLA-typed donors contained 300 to 350 gigabases of sequencing data and tens of millions of unique TCR sequences. The study aimed to test whether signatures of past pathogen exposure could be identified by cataloging public T cell receptors. Several DR-DQ haplotypes were handled as single units for association and clustering because linkage in the cohort was strong. Class I and class II HLA loci were covered by the typing at four-digit resolution. Among the roughly 380 genotyped donors, around 81% belonged to the genetic ancestry cluster associated with self-reported Caucasian donors.

Library method: the immunoSEQ multiplex PCR assay. The multiplex PCR relied on a mix of 60 forward primers for TCR Vbeta segments and 13 reverse primers for TCR Jbeta segments. The CDR3 region of rearranged TCR beta genes was amplified from genomic DNA with a multiplex PCR assay. The Illumina HiSeq System was used to sequence the amplified TCR beta libraries as 87-base-pair reads. Regarding the original processing steps: A later analysis counted about 80 million unique TCR beta chains across the 500 to 850 repertoires, and approximately 11 million of these chains were shared by at least two donors. Raw reads were error-corrected and collapsed into unique sequences by a nearest-neighbor algorithm in which closely related sequences were merged to remove PCR and sequencing errors. CDR3 sequences were aligned to IMGT reference sequences to assign V, D and J gene segments. For a sequence to be retained, at least a six-nucleotide match to both a V gene segment and a J gene segment was required. Rearrangements were classified as productive when the CDR3 lacked stop codons and remained in frame with V and J, and all other rearrangements were classified as non-productive. Following IMGT convention, CDR3 was defined as the stretch from the second conserved V-encoded cysteine up to the conserved J-encoded phenylalanine. The earlier analysis of more than 450 of the donors excluded sequences that lacked an unambiguous match to a single V gene segment. In an earlier analysis of about 590 of the donors, a V segment was called functional when productive rearrangements were above 56.7%, and segregating when the standard deviation between donors exceeded 5%. A statistical classification framework was built for diagnosing cytomegalovirus status from the catalog of TCR beta chain sequences. A later analysis assigned V and J genes by comparing TCR nucleotide sequences with IMGT/GENE-DB human TR gene sequences. The TCRdist pipeline was used in a later analysis to assign CDR3 sequences and most-parsimonious VDJ recombination scenarios. In a later analysis, every TCR beta chain was defined by the combination of its CDR3 amino acid sequence and its V-gene family, and reads without a unique V-gene family were dropped. In a later analysis, 450 to 600 highly shared, low-generation-probability nucleotide sequences were removed to address suspected cross-contamination and a sequencing artifact. In a later analysis, a clonal expansion index was calculated for each public chain from normalized within-repertoire ranks of inferred template counts. Generation probabilities in a later analysis came from a VDJ recombination model fitted to out-of-frame rearrangements, and those results were checked against IGoR. Hypergeometric tests were used in a later analysis to score TCR-TCR, TCR-HLA and TCR-CMV co-occurrence, with a repertoire-size bias correction applied to the TCR pairs. False discovery rates were estimated in a later analysis by permuting HLA or CMV assignments 20 times. In a later analysis, co-occurring TCRs were grouped with DBSCAN, and TCRdist sequence similarity was added when clustering was performed within HLA-allele-positive subsets. Co-occurrence clustering excluded repertoires with fewer than 30,000 or more than 120,000 public chains, plus five with anomalous nucleotide sharing. TCRdb stores this immuneACCESS table with in-frame sequences only. Part of the clones is absent; in the studies checked, under half of the shortfall reflects unresolved V genes, and no reason is known for the rest. The V and J calls and clone size are taken from that table; D and trimming were inferred from the DNA. Here the sample has 150,000 to 180,000 clones; about three quarters occur a single time. Approximately 4% of the sample belongs to the ten largest clones.

The paper's findings and limits, for the study overall: According to the authors, the approach could potentially be generalized to other disease states and immunological phenotypes. Because the 87-base-pair reads could not distinguish some IMGT-functional V segments, including TRBV6-2 and TRBV6-3, those segments were excluded. In a later genetic analysis, fewer N-insertions in productive TCRs were reported among donors in an Asian-associated ancestry cluster than the roughly 700-donor mean. Across donors, most TCR sequences were observed very rarely, whereas some public TCRs were present in many individuals. An association between a missense DCLRE1C variant and V-gene and J-gene trimming of TCR beta chains was found in a later genetic analysis and replicated in an independent cohort. In a later analysis, HLA-associated TCR beta chains showed more clonal expansion and lower generation probabilities than non-associated chains that were equally common. The earlier analysis of some 560 of the donors excluded approximately 17 rarely observed V segments, including chromosome 9 orphons, because counts were too low. Most CMV-associated TCR beta chains appeared to be HLA-restricted in a later analysis, and the HLA associations seemed to be driven largely by CMV exposure. Linkage disequilibrium might explain the correlated functional status among segregating V segments, but an unknown experimental factor could not be excluded. A further reported finding was that TCR beta sequences accurately predicted the HLA-A and HLA-B alleles for most subjects in the first cohort. In an earlier analysis of some 550 of the donors, most TCR beta V segments were observed in productive rearrangements about 90% or about 30% of the time, broadly matching IMGT annotations. The classifier was reported to diagnose cytomegalovirus status with high specificity and sensitivity in both the original cohort and the validation cohort. This cohort had only TCR beta chains sequenced, and the lack of alpha or paired-chain data limited which features could be detected. In vitro tests confirmed that a few of the cytomegalovirus-associated TCR beta chains recognize cytomegalovirus antigens. The only immune exposure information available for the cohort was CMV serostatus. When HLA alleles, especially DR and DQ, strongly co-occurred, TCR associations were difficult to assign to individual alleles. A later analysis reported that several top co-occurrence clusters appeared linked to parvovirus B19, influenza, CMV and Epstein-Barr virus. A later analysis found that TCR association rates varied across HLA loci, with DRB1 alleles showing the most associated TCRs and HLA-C alleles the fewest. In a later analysis, 15,000 to 20,000 TCR beta sequences were associated with specific HLA alleles at a false discovery rate of 0.05. A cluster of highly shared sequence variants was judged likely to be a technical artifact of the sequencing pipeline. Sequencing depth was assumed to be roughly uniform across donors in the presence/absence analyses, though that assumption may not hold. In the study, some 160 TCR beta chains were listed as associated with cytomegalovirus. HLA typing was unavailable for some donors at each locus, so association tests used only the typed subset.

Cut back by 3 bases and 6 bases, the V and J ends lie 15 bases apart. The germline V gene (reference sequence) supplies CDR1 LNHDA and CDR2 SQIVND. The CDR3 starts with the cysteine, ends with the phenylalanine, and has 14 residues. The only DNA kept is the CDR3, 42 bases in frame from the first base. As concerns this clone: No antigen is known for it. The record has no base qualities; no much larger clone is one base away.

The cohort consisted of 600 to 700 healthy bone marrow donors. Cohort members were all nominally healthy when sampled, although unrecorded immune exposures were likely present. The donor was CMV seronegative and belonged to the group of 380 or so seronegative cohort members. Every donor gave a peripheral blood sample, and the peripheral blood mononuclear cells from that sample were used for TCR beta sequencing. Genomic DNA was extracted from the blood cell samples with the Qiagen DNeasy Blood Extraction Kit. This TCR was sampled from a woman in her thirties or forties in good health and CMV-seronegative. The sample comprised PBMCs. The rearranged chain carries TRBV19 and TRBJ2-7; the best D guess is TRBD1, with 5 bases matching. The CDR3 loop reads CASSIRDSLLEQYF. The DNA sequence is as follows: TGTGCCAGTAGTATCCGAGACAGTCTCCTCGAGCAGTACTTC.